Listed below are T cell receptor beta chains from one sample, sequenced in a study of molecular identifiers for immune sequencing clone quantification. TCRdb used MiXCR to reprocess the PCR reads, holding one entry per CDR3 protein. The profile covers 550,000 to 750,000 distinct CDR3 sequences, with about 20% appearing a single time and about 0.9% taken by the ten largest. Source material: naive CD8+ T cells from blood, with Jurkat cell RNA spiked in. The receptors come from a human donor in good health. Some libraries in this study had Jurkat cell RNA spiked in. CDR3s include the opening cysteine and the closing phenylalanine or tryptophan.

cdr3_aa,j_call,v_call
CASSTEGLPHVGEQYF,TRBJ2-7,TRBV7-6
CASSAPGHHNEQFF,TRBJ2-1,TRBV11-2
CASSSIPGQANLFVGYTF,TRBJ1-2,TRBV12-3/TRBV12-4
CSAREGGQGHGYTF,TRBJ1-2,TRBV20-1
CASRVQGEHEQYF,TRBJ2-7,TRBV11-2
CASSVGLAGVNEQYF,TRBJ2-7,TRBV9
CASSFDRNSYEQYF,TRBJ2-7,TRBV18
CSVEWGDDEQFF,TRBJ2-1,TRBV29-1
CASSKSLQGHRTEAFF,TRBJ1-1,TRBV7-9
CASSQDALTNTGELFF,TRBJ2-2,TRBV4-3
CSARYSWTGGLDTQYF,TRBJ2-3,TRBV20-1
CASSYSSGLDQPQHF,TRBJ1-5,TRBV6-5
CASSQGRTGELFF,TRBJ2-2,TRBV6-5
CATSINRARDTQYF,TRBJ2-3,TRBV15
CASSEADRNTEAFF,TRBJ1-1,TRBV2
CASSYSRDRETEAFF,TRBJ1-1,TRBV6-6
CASSWTGLAGGELFF,TRBJ2-2,TRBV28
CASSLEIQRGGTDTQYF,TRBJ2-3,TRBV7-9
CASSKADSYEQYF,TRBJ2-7,TRBV5-1
CASTLYTGGREQYF,TRBJ2-7,TRBV11-2
CSARAVTGTGVHGELFF,TRBJ2-2,TRBV20-1
CATRQLQETQYF,TRBJ2-5,TRBV30
CASSYSPGARNQPQHF,TRBJ1-5,TRBV6-2/TRBV6-3
CASSYPGGGSEELFF,TRBJ2-2,TRBV6-5
CAWSVGNYEQYF,TRBJ2-7,TRBV30
CATSDLAYNEQFF,TRBJ2-1,TRBV24-1
CASSSPGQGVDQETQYF,TRBJ2-5,TRBV12-3/TRBV12-4
CASSLASTGRNGYTF,TRBJ1-2,TRBV7-2
CASSRLGNYGYTF,TRBJ1-2,TRBV6-5
CASSFNSPGGEGYTF,TRBJ1-2,TRBV6-5
CATSRGGLPSSYEQYF,TRBJ2-7,TRBV15
CASRAWAGEETQYF,TRBJ2-5,TRBV5-6
CSAETRLADWEYF,TRBJ2-5,TRBV20-1
CSAREASGRGPETGELFF,TRBJ2-2,TRBV20-1
CASSLAGSGGSHYYGYTF,TRBJ1-2,TRBV7-6
CASSPGTDNYNEQFF,TRBJ2-1,TRBV7-3
CASSFRVDSYNEQFF,TRBJ2-1,TRBV11-2
CASSSLITGVRYEQYF,TRBJ2-7,TRBV7-2